The present T cell receptor (beta chain) was sequenced within a study of cytomegalovirus exposure and HLA in healthy donors. For the study at large: For the roughly 400 genotyped donors, roughly 80% fell within the Caucasian-associated ancestry cluster.

This CDR3 is built from 15 residues. Trimming removed 2 bases from V and 5 bases from J; junction bases left unmatched: 7. Germline V CDR1 and CDR2: SQVTM, ANQGSEA. 13 Jbeta primers and 60 Vbeta primers were used for the PCR. The method was immunoSEQ multiplex PCR; TCRdb's version includes in-frame clones alone and lacks a portion of them. The sample gives 170,000 or so clones, roughly four fifths of which show up once; 4.8% is in the top ten. This sequence joins TRBV29-1 and TRBJ2-1; 9 positions agree with TRBD1. The sequence was obtained from a man aged 18 to 29 in good health and CMV-seronegative. Sequencing was done on a sample of PBMCs. The DNA for the CDR3 is TGCAGCGTTGAAACTGGGACAGGGTTTAACAATGAGCAGTTCTTC. This gives the protein CSVETGTGFNNEQFF.